A selection of T cell receptor beta chains follows, all from one sample in a study of blood T cell repertoires in COVID-19. The protocol was immunoSEQ multiplex PCR, while the TCRdb copy is restricted to in-frame clones and leaves out a portion. The sample contains 80,000 to 100,000 clones, about 85% of which appear only once. The sequenced sample consisted of peripheral blood. These receptor sequences come from a man in his sixties with acute or convalescent COVID-19. The CDR3 runs from the conserved cysteine through the conserved F or W. Each record gives: D gene, clone size, J gene, CDR3 length, V gene, CDR3 protein, CDR3 DNA. D genes are given only for firm matches. Only some rows state a clone size, as once, few, many or a class for expanded clones.

d_gene: NA
abundance: NA
j_gene: TRBJ1-6
len: 16
v_gene: TRBV5-4
CDR3aa: CASSAGSSSYNSPLHF
CDR3nt: TGTGCCAGCAGCGCCGGGTCGAGCTCCTATAATTCACCCCTCCACTTT

d_gene: TRBD2
abundance: NA
j_gene: TRBJ2-2
len: 18
v_gene: TRBV3-1/TRBV3-2
CDR3aa: CASSVHPGAGANTGELFF
CDR3nt: TGTGCCAGCAGCGTCCACCCGGGAGCGGGAGCTAACACCGGGGAGCTGTTTTTT

d_gene: TRBD2
abundance: NA
j_gene: TRBJ2-1
len: 15
v_gene: TRBV27
CDR3aa: CASGILAGGRNEQFF
CDR3nt: TGTGCCAGCGGGATACTAGCGGGAGGTCGCAATGAGCAGTTCTTC

d_gene: NA
abundance: few
j_gene: TRBJ2-1
len: 15
v_gene: TRBV6-4
CDR3aa: CASSELGGRGNEQFF
CDR3nt: TGTGCCAGCAGTGAGTTGGGGGGGCGCGGCAATGAGCAGTTCTTC

d_gene: NA
abundance: NA
j_gene: TRBJ2-7
len: 13
v_gene: TRBV5-5
CDR3aa: CASSLAGPYEQYF
CDR3nt: TGTGCCAGCAGCTTGGCAGGCCCCTACGAGCAGTACTTC

d_gene: TRBD1
abundance: NA
j_gene: TRBJ2-2
len: 20
v_gene: TRBV7-2
CDR3aa: CASSLARAQGVGSNTGELFF
CDR3nt: TGTGCCAGCAGCTTAGCGCGCGCACAGGGGGTTGGGTCGAACACCGGGGAGCTGTTTTTT

d_gene: NA
abundance: NA
j_gene: TRBJ1-1
len: 14
v_gene: TRBV24-1
CDR3aa: CATSDPRGETEAFF
CDR3nt: TGTGCCACCAGTGATCCGCGGGGGGAAACTGAAGCTTTCTTT

d_gene: NA
abundance: NA
j_gene: TRBJ1-1
len: 16
v_gene: TRBV7-9
CDR3aa: CASSFPGQGTNTEAFF
CDR3nt: TGTGCCAGCAGCTTCCCCGGGCAGGGAACGAACACTGAAGCTTTCTTT

d_gene: NA
abundance: NA
j_gene: TRBJ2-7
len: 15
v_gene: TRBV2
CDR3aa: CASSEVPGASYEQYF
CDR3nt: TGTGCCAGCAGTGAAGTGCCAGGGGCGTCCTACGAGCAGTACTTC

d_gene: TRBD1
abundance: NA
j_gene: TRBJ1-4
len: 15
v_gene: TRBV7-9
CDR3aa: CASSLRTGTLEKLFF
CDR3nt: TGTGCCAGCAGCCTACGGACAGGAACATTAGAAAAACTGTTTTTT

d_gene: NA
abundance: NA
j_gene: TRBJ1-1
len: 12
v_gene: TRBV7-9
CDR3aa: CASSPGRTEAFF
CDR3nt: TGTGCCAGCAGCCCGGGGAGGACTGAAGCTTTCTTT

d_gene: NA
abundance: few
j_gene: TRBJ2-3
len: 14
v_gene: TRBV6-2/TRBV6-3
CDR3aa: CASSYEAGLDTQYF
CDR3nt: TGTGCCAGCAGTTACGAGGCAGGGCTGGATACGCAGTATTTT

d_gene: NA
abundance: NA
j_gene: TRBJ2-7
len: 15
v_gene: TRBV5-6
CDR3aa: CASSLGLASSYEQYF
CDR3nt: TGTGCCAGCAGCTTAGGGCTAGCGAGCTCCTACGAGCAGTACTTC

d_gene: NA
abundance: NA
j_gene: TRBJ2-1
len: 14
v_gene: TRBV28
CDR3aa: CASSLWLAGNEQFF
CDR3nt: TGTGCCAGCAGTTTATGGCTAGCCGGTAATGAGCAGTTCTTC

d_gene: NA
abundance: few
j_gene: TRBJ1-1
len: 15
v_gene: TRBV10-2
CDR3aa: CASSELEVSNTEAFF
CDR3nt: TGCGCCAGCAGTGAGTTGGAGGTCTCGAACACTGAAGCTTTCTTT

d_gene: TRBD2
abundance: NA
j_gene: TRBJ2-7
len: 14
v_gene: TRBV6-5
CDR3aa: CASSNLAGEYEQYF
CDR3nt: TGTGCCAGCAGTAACCTAGCGGGAGAATACGAGCAGTACTTC

d_gene: NA
abundance: NA
j_gene: TRBJ2-3
len: 13
v_gene: TRBV9
CDR3aa: CASSVAPSDTQYF
CDR3nt: TGTGCCAGCAGCGTAGCCCCTTCCGATACGCAGTATTTT

d_gene: NA
abundance: NA
j_gene: TRBJ1-5
len: 12
v_gene: TRBV28
CDR3aa: CASRGVNQPQHF
CDR3nt: TGTGCCAGCAGAGGGGTTAATCAGCCCCAGCATTTT

d_gene: TRBD1
abundance: NA
j_gene: TRBJ2-1
len: 16
v_gene: TRBV24-1
CDR3aa: CATSGIPGQGNNEQFF
CDR3nt: TGTGCCACCAGTGGAATACCGGGACAGGGAAACAATGAGCAGTTCTTC

d_gene: NA
abundance: NA
j_gene: TRBJ2-5
len: 11
v_gene: TRBV25-1
CDR3aa: CASRRSNKEYF
CDR3nt: TGTGCCAGCAGAAGGAGCAATAAAGAGTACTTC

d_gene: NA
abundance: few
j_gene: TRBJ1-3
len: 14
v_gene: TRBV18
CDR3aa: CASSPGSPGNTIYF
CDR3nt: TGTGCCAGCTCACCGGGCAGCCCTGGAAACACCATATATTTT

d_gene: NA
abundance: NA
j_gene: TRBJ1-2
len: 17
v_gene: TRBV5-6
CDR3aa: CASSLEHGGSPLYGYTF
CDR3nt: TGTGCCAGCAGCTTGGAGCATGGGGGCTCGCCGCTCTATGGCTACACCTTC

d_gene: TRBD2
abundance: once
j_gene: TRBJ2-1
len: 15
v_gene: TRBV25-1
CDR3aa: CASSEWTSGGREQFF
CDR3nt: TGTGCCAGCAGTGAATGGACTAGCGGGGGACGAGAGCAGTTCTTC

d_gene: NA
abundance: once
j_gene: TRBJ1-5
len: 13
v_gene: TRBV2
CDR3aa: CASSPKSSQPQHF
CDR3nt: TGTGCCAGCAGTCCCAAGTCGAGTCAGCCCCAGCATTTT

d_gene: TRBD1
abundance: NA
j_gene: TRBJ2-1
len: 15
v_gene: TRBV19
CDR3aa: CASSIPLGQGNEQFF
CDR3nt: TGTGCCAGTAGTATTCCCCTGGGACAGGGTAATGAGCAGTTCTTC

d_gene: NA
abundance: NA
j_gene: TRBJ1-1
len: 13
v_gene: TRBV7-6
CDR3aa: CASSQVGNTEAFF
CDR3nt: TGTGCCAGCAGCCAGGTTGGTAACACTGAAGCTTTCTTT

d_gene: TRBD1
abundance: NA
j_gene: TRBJ2-7
len: 15
v_gene: TRBV4-1
CDR3aa: CASSQGGQGAYEQYF
CDR3nt: TGCGCCAGCAGCCAAGGAGGACAGGGGGCCTACGAGCAGTACTTC

d_gene: TRBD1
abundance: few
j_gene: TRBJ1-5
len: 16
v_gene: TRBV3-1/TRBV3-2
CDR3aa: CASSPGQGARNQPQHF
CDR3nt: TGTGCCAGCAGCCCAGGACAGGGGGCACGTAATCAGCCCCAGCATTTT

d_gene: NA
abundance: NA
j_gene: TRBJ2-1
len: 16
v_gene: TRBV4-3
CDR3aa: CASSQDHVSSYNEQFF
CDR3nt: TGCGCCAGCAGCCAAGATCATGTCAGCTCCTACAATGAGCAGTTCTTC

d_gene: NA
abundance: NA
j_gene: TRBJ1-1
len: 14
v_gene: TRBV4-3
CDR3aa: CASSQVGRNTEAFF
CDR3nt: TGCGCCAGCAGCCAAGTGGGGCGTAACACTGAAGCTTTCTTT

d_gene: TRBD2
abundance: NA
j_gene: TRBJ2-7
len: 13
v_gene: TRBV30
CDR3aa: CAWTSGGFGEQYF
CDR3nt: TGTGCCTGGACTTCGGGGGGATTCGGGGAGCAGTACTTC

d_gene: NA
abundance: NA
j_gene: TRBJ1-1
len: 14
v_gene: TRBV29-1
CDR3aa: CSVEGSGFNTEAFF
CDR3nt: TGCAGCGTTGAGGGCTCAGGGTTTAATACTGAAGCTTTCTTT

d_gene: NA
abundance: few
j_gene: TRBJ1-3
len: 15
v_gene: TRBV6-5
CDR3aa: CASSPRDRAGNTIYF
CDR3nt: TGTGCCAGCAGCCCCCGGGATAGGGCTGGAAACACCATATATTTT